Below are 11 T cell receptor beta chains sequenced from a single sample in a study of blood T cell repertoires in COVID-19. Profiling relied on immunoSEQ multiplex PCR, and the TCRdb table lists in-frame clones only, not all of them. The sample holds 200,000 or so clones, about 88% seen once. The sequenced sample was peripheral blood. The receptors stem from a man under 40 with active or convalescent COVID-19.

This clone was recorded once. The V gene is TRBV25-1, the J gene TRBJ2-1; no definite D call. V lost 6 bases to trimming and J lost 13 bases, with 19 bases between them. The CDR3 length is 13 residues. Per germline, CDR1 MGHDK and CDR2 SYGVNS. CDR3 in amino acids: CASSPRVADPQFF. In DNA form, the CDR3 reads TGTGCCAGCAGCCCCCGAGTCGCGGATCCCCAGTTCTTC. Supplemented by reference TRBV25-1 and TRBJ2-1, the full variable domain reads EADIYQTPRYLVIGTGKKITLECSQTMGHDKMYWYQQDPGMELHLIHYSYGVNSTEKGDLSSESTVSRIRTEHFPLTLESARPSHTSQYLCASSPRVADPQFFGPGTRLTVL.

V is TRBV27 and J is TRBJ2-1, with TRBD2 matching 11 bases. Germline trimming cut 3 bases from V and 5 bases from J; bases unmatched to any gene: 6. Germline V gene sequence: CDR1 MNHEY, CDR2 SMNVEV (reference sequence). There are 16 residues in the CDR3. CDR3: CASSFPSSGGNNEQFF. The CDR3 DNA is TGTGCCAGCAGTTTCCCCTCTAGCGGGGGGAACAATGAGCAGTTCTTC.

This chain joins TRBV7-2 and TRBJ1-2; 10 bases are a match to TRBD1. CDR1 and CDR2 from the germline V gene are SGHTA and FQGNSA. The CDR3 has 16 amino acids. Trimming at V came to 3 bases and at J to 8 bases, leaving 12 bases not matched to a gene. In DNA form, the CDR3 reads TGTGCCAGCAGCTTTAGTGGGGGACAGGGGTTGAGGGGCTACACCTTC. Protein: CASSFSGGQGLRGYTF.

The chain combines TRBV5-1 with TRBJ1-3; TRBD1 matches 8 bases. The V gene end was trimmed by 0 bases and the J gene end by 0 bases; junction bases not matched to a gene: 2. This CDR3 spans 16 amino acids. Germline lookup yields CDR1 SGHRS and CDR2 YFSETQ. This chain's CDR3 is CASSLGTGNSGNTIYF. Here the CDR3 DNA reads TGCGCCAGCAGCTTGGGGACAGGGAACTCTGGAAACACCATATATTTT.

The chain has TRBV27 and TRBJ2-2; 7 positions agree with TRBD1. Looked up from germline, CDR1 is MNHEY and CDR2 is SMNVEV (reference sequence). V was pared by 5 bases and J by 3 bases, with 12 bases of the junction left unmatched. The CDR3 sequence is 17 residues long. CDR3 amino acids: CASSTPTTGWDTGELFF. The DNA for the CDR3 is TGTGCCAGCAGTACCCCGACGACAGGGTGGGACACCGGGGAGCTGTTTTTT.

This rearrangement joins TRBV15 to TRBJ2-7; D might be TRBD2 (5 bases). This CDR3 is built from 16 residues. Germline V CDR1 and CDR2: LNHNV, YYDKDF (reference sequence). V lost 0 bases, J lost 1 base, and 13 bases lay in between. CDR3 residues: CATSRDQADKSYEQYV. The CDR3 nucleotides read TGTGCCACCAGCAGAGATCAAGCGGATAAATCCTACGAGCAGTACGTC.

V is TRBV28 and J is TRBJ1-2, with D possibly TRBD1 on 6 matching bases. V was clipped by 5 bases and J by 8 bases, with 15 bases between them. CDR3 size: 13 residues. Germline values: CDR1 MDHEN, CDR2 SYDVKM. CDR3 in DNA: TGTGCCAGCAGTGGACAGAGAGTAGAGGGCTACACCTTC. Amino acids: CASSGQRVEGYTF.

In this sample, this clone turned up once. This chain uses TRBV7-9 with TRBJ1-2; 8 nucleotides match TRBD1. The germline CDR1 and CDR2 sequences are SEHNR and FQNEAQ (reference sequence). V was pared by 6 bases and J by 4 bases, with 7 bases of the junction left unmatched. This CDR3 is 14 amino acids long. CDR3 sequence (DNA): TGTGCCAGCAGACTGGACAGGGCGACCTATGGCTACACCTTC. Its translation is CASRLDRATYGYTF.

The V gene is TRBV28, the J gene TRBJ1-1; 11 bases agree with TRBD1. Germline V gene data show CDR1 as MDHEN and CDR2 as SYDVKM. Unmatched junction bases numbered 4, after V lost 6 bases and J lost 4 bases. The CDR3 contains 14 residues. CDR3 nucleotides: TGTGCCAGCAGGACCGGGACAGGGGGCACTGAAGCTTTCTTT. As protein: CASRTGTGGTEAFF.

In nucleotides, the CDR3 is TGTGCCAGCAGTTGGGGGGTAGGTCAGCCCCAGCATTTT. This sequence encodes CASSWGVGQPQHF. V gene TRBV12-3 or TRBV12-4 combines with J gene TRBJ1-5, with D possibly TRBD1 on 5 matching bases. CDR3 length: 13 residues. V was clipped by 4 bases and J by 6 bases, with 10 bases between them.

The gene calls are TRBV10-1 and TRBJ2-1, with 7 bases that match TRBD2. Germline CDR1 reads WNHNN; CDR2 reads SYGVQD (reference sequence). V dropped 3 bases and J dropped 1; count of bases not matched to a gene: 6. This CDR3 is 16 amino acids long. CDR3 amino acids: CASSDTPAGSYNEQFF. The CDR3 DNA reads TGCGCCAGCAGTGATACCCCAGCGGGGTCCTACAATGAGCAGTTCTTC.